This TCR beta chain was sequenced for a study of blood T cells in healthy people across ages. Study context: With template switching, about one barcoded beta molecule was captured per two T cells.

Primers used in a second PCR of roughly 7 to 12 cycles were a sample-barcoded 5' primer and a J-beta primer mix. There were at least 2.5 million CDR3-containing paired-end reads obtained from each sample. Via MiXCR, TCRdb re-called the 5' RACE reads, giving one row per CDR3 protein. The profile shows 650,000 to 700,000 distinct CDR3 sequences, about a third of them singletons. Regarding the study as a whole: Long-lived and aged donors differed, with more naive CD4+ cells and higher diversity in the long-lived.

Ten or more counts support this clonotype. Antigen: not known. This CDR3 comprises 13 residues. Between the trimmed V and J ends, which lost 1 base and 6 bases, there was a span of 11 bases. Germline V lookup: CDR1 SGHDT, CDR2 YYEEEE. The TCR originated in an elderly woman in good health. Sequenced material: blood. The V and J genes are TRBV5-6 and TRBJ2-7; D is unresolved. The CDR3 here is CASSLISAAEQYF. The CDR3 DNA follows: TGTGCCAGCAGCTTGATTTCGGCCGCCGAGCAGTACTTC.